This TCR beta chain came from a study of cytomegalovirus exposure and HLA in healthy donors (dated by TCRdb to about 2017). About the full investigation: In an earlier analysis of around 540 of the donors, roughly 300 Gb of sequence data and some 120 million unique TCR beta sequences from roughly 200 million T cells were reported. The number of donors typed differed by locus, with roughly 629-640 for A, B, C, DRB1 and DQB1, around 560 for DQA1, about 610 for DPA1, and over 400 for DPB1. The aim of the study was to test whether cataloging public T cell receptors could identify signatures of past pathogen exposure. In addition to the first cohort of around 670 subjects, a separate validation cohort of 130 or so different subjects was used. To predict cytomegalovirus infection status, the study brought together high-throughput TCR immunosequencing, statistical association of individual TCRs with disease status, and machine learning. Using immunosequencing, the study profiled T cell repertoires from about 620 subjects and related those repertoires to cytomegalovirus serostatus. Both class I and class II loci were covered by HLA typing, at four-digit resolution. A later analysis re-examined previously published TCR beta repertoires from hundreds of donors and added high-resolution HLA genotyping to investigate patterns of TCR occurrence. Across approximately 400 genotyped donors of the cohort, an average of roughly 250,000 unique TCR beta nucleotide sequences per donor were sequenced, and about a sixth of those sequences were non-productive. Roughly 300 gigabases of sequencing data and approximately 91 million unique TCR sequences made up an early release that covered some 640 HLA-typed donors. In an earlier analysis of around 540 of the donors, high-throughput TCR beta sequencing was used to judge whether each TCR beta V gene segment behaved as functional or pseudogenic. Among the roughly 380 genotyped donors, about 83% belonged to the genetic ancestry cluster associated with self-reported Caucasian donors. Rather than using new phenotypic data, the later analysis identified candidate immune exposures from TCR beta sequences and from how often those sequences occurred across donors. Donor age, sex, ethnicity and CMV serostatus were collected together with the repertoire data. All discovery cohort repertoires had been generated on a single sequencing platform. Because of strong linkage in the cohort, roughly five DR-DQ haplotypes were treated as single units for association and clustering. A later genetic analysis took genome-wide SNP genotypes for about 60% of the roughly 670 donors and used that subset as a discovery cohort.

The cohort comprised 550 to 700 healthy bone marrow donors. At the time of sampling, every cohort member was nominally healthy, though immune exposures that went unrecorded were likely present. The donor tested CMV seronegative, placing the donor among the 350 to 400 seronegative members of the cohort. Every donor gave a peripheral blood sample, and the peripheral blood mononuclear cells from that sample were used for TCR beta sequencing. The Qiagen DNeasy Blood Extraction Kit was used to extract genomic DNA from the blood cell samples. On this clone: It lacks a known antigen.

Receptors were amplified or captured by the immunoSEQ multiplex PCR assay. For the multiplex PCR, a mixture combining 60 forward primers for TCR Vbeta segments and 13 reverse primers for TCR Jbeta segments was used. Amplification of the CDR3 region of rearranged TCR beta genes was performed with a multiplex PCR assay on genomic DNA. The amplified TCR beta libraries were sequenced on the Illumina HiSeq System as 87-base-pair reads. In the source study's methods: In a later analysis, about 80 million unique TCR beta chains were counted across the roughly 700 repertoires, and roughly 11 million of these chains were shared by at least two donors. Raw reads were error-corrected and collapsed into unique sequences by a nearest-neighbor algorithm in which closely related sequences were merged to remove PCR and sequencing errors. V, D and J gene segments were assigned by aligning CDR3 sequences to IMGT reference sequences. For a sequence to be retained, a match of at least six nucleotides was required to both a V gene segment and a J gene segment. Rearrangements were classified as productive when the CDR3 lacked stop codons and remained in frame with V and J, and all other rearrangements were classified as non-productive. Following IMGT convention, CDR3 was defined as the stretch from the second conserved V-encoded cysteine to the conserved J-encoded phenylalanine. In an earlier analysis of just under 600 of the donors, sequences lacking an unambiguous match to a single V gene segment were excluded. In an earlier analysis of 587 of the donors, V segments were called functional above 56.7% productive rearrangements and were called segregating when the between-donor standard deviation exceeded 5%. A statistical classification framework was built to diagnose cytomegalovirus status from the catalog of TCR beta chain sequences. In a later analysis, TCR nucleotide sequences were compared against IMGT/GENE-DB human TR gene sequences so that V and J genes could be assigned. Using the TCRdist pipeline, a later analysis assigned CDR3 sequences along with most-parsimonious VDJ recombination scenarios. In a later analysis, each TCR beta chain was defined by its CDR3 amino acid sequence together with its V-gene family, and reads without a unique V-gene family were excluded. To address suspected cross-contamination and a sequencing artifact, a later analysis removed approximately 590 highly shared, low-generation-probability nucleotide sequences. A later analysis calculated a clonal expansion index for each public chain from normalized within-repertoire ranks of inferred template counts. In a later analysis, generation probabilities were computed with a VDJ recombination model fitted to out-of-frame rearrangements, and the resulting probabilities were checked against IGoR. In a later analysis, TCR-TCR, TCR-HLA and TCR-CMV co-occurrence was scored with hypergeometric tests, and a repertoire-size bias correction was applied to TCR pairs. In a later analysis, false discovery rates were estimated by permuting HLA or CMV assignments 20 times. In a later analysis, co-occurring TCRs were grouped using DBSCAN, and TCRdist sequence similarity was added for clustering within HLA-allele-positive subsets. Repertoires with fewer than 30,000 or more than 120,000 public chains were left out of co-occurrence clustering, as were five repertoires with anomalous nucleotide sharing. TCRdb took over this immuneACCESS table, retaining in-frame rearrangements with V and J assigned. Such tables are incomplete; in checked studies, under half of the missing clones stem from an unresolved V gene, and the remainder is unexplained. V and J calls and clone size are given by that table; D and trimming were obtained from the DNA. The sample table holds some 76,000 clones. Approximately 0.81% of the sample is in the top ten clones.

The CDR3 goes from the cysteine to the phenylalanine over 14 residues. Just CDR3 DNA is preserved here, 42 bases in frame from base 1. CDR1 and CDR2 were assigned from the germline V gene as MGHDK and SYGVNS. Trimming removed 4 bases from V and 0 bases from J, leaving 10 bases between the germline ends. Overall results and qualifications from the work: An association between a missense DCLRE1C variant and V-gene and J-gene trimming of TCR beta chains was found in a later genetic analysis and replicated in an independent cohort. Correlated functional status among segregating V segments might be attributable to linkage disequilibrium, but an unknown experimental factor could not be ruled out. The only immune exposure information available for the cohort was CMV serostatus. When HLA alleles, especially DR and DQ, strongly co-occurred, attributing TCR associations to individual alleles was difficult. A few of the identified cytomegalovirus-associated TCR beta chains were confirmed in vitro to be specific for cytomegalovirus antigens. Most CMV-associated TCR beta chains appeared to be HLA-restricted in a later analysis, and the HLA associations seemed to be driven largely by CMV exposure. Compared with the 666-donor mean, donors in an Asian-associated ancestry cluster had fewer N-insertions in productive TCRs, according to a later genetic analysis. Several of the top co-occurrence clusters appeared to be linked to parvovirus B19, influenza, CMV and Epstein-Barr virus, according to a later analysis. About 17 rarely observed V segments, including chromosome 9 orphons, were excluded from the earlier analysis of approximately 500 of the donors because counts were too low. The sequencing pipeline was judged likely to have produced a cluster of highly shared sequence variants as a technical artifact. Compared with equally common non-associated chains, HLA-associated TCR beta chains in a later analysis were more clonally expanded and had lower generation probabilities. In a later analysis, the rate of TCR association differed among HLA loci, with DRB1 alleles having the most associated TCRs and HLA-C alleles having the fewest. In a later analysis, around 17,000 TCR beta sequences were associated with specific HLA alleles at a false discovery rate of 0.05. Roughly uniform sequencing depth across donors was assumed in presence/absence analyses, although this assumption may not hold. The authors suggested that the approach could potentially be extended to other disease states and immunological phenotypes. Because some donors lacked HLA typing at each locus, the association tests relied only on the typed subset. Because the 87-base-pair reads could not distinguish some IMGT-functional V segments, including TRBV6-2 and TRBV6-3, those segments were excluded. This cohort had only TCR beta chains sequenced, and the lack of alpha or paired-chain data limited which features could be detected. Broadly in line with IMGT annotations, most TCR beta V segments showed up in productive rearrangements about 87% or about 30% of the time in an earlier analysis of a few hundred of the donors. The classifier was reported to diagnose cytomegalovirus status with high specificity and sensitivity in both the original cohort and the validation cohort. While some public TCRs were present in many individuals, most TCR sequences turned up only very rarely across donors. A further reported finding was that TCR beta sequences accurately predicted the HLA-A and HLA-B alleles for most subjects in the first cohort. A total of about 180 TCR beta chains were listed by the study as associated with cytomegalovirus.

The TCR was taken from a boy aged 10-17 years in good health and CMV-seronegative. The sequenced material came from PBMCs. This sequence uses TRBV25-1 and TRBJ2-7; possibly the D gene is TRBD2, per 5 matching bases. DNA sequence: TGTGCCAGCAGTGTGGAGGCTTCCTCCTACGAGCAGTACTTC. It encodes CASSVEASSYEQYF.